Below are 16 T cell receptor beta chains sequenced from a single sample in a study of CD8+CD57+ T cells in acquired aplastic anemia. Individuals selected for sequencing had exhibited CD8+CD57+ cell expansion on flow cytometry. Genomic DNA constituted the template upon which TCR beta VDJ and CDR3 profiling was performed. Via MiXCR, TCRdb re-called the reads, giving one row per CDR3 protein. The sample consists of about half a million distinct CDR3 sequences, over 25% of them appearing once. The sample was sorted CD4+, CD8+, or CD8+CD57+ T cells (not recorded which) from PBMCs. These TCRs come from a human donor with aplastic anemia.

In its sample, this clonotype was seen once. The DNA for the CDR3 is TGCAGTGCCTGGAGTAGCGCGGACTATGGCTACACCTTC. Protein: CSAWSSADYGYTF. The rearrangement links TRBV20-1 to TRBJ1-2; D uncertain. The germline V gene encodes CDR1 DFQATT and CDR2 SNEGSKA (reference sequence). With 6 bases removed from V and 3 bases from J, the gap between germline ends came to 14 bases. This CDR3 is built from 13 residues.

About this clonotype itself: The junction shows a germline mismatch at one end, possibly a read error. V usage is TRBV10-1 and J usage is TRBJ1-2; TRBD1 agrees at 7 bases. This CDR3 contains 15 residues. Per germline, CDR1 WNHNN and CDR2 SYGVQD (reference sequence). CDR3 nucleotides: TGTGCCAGGGTCAAAACAGGGGACCCCAACTATGGCTACACCTTC. Protein sequence: CARVKTGDPNYGYTF.

This clonotype showed up just once. J is TRBJ1-6 and V is TRBV10-1, with D perhaps TRBD1 (5 bases). Germline values: CDR1 WNHNN, CDR2 SYGVQD (reference sequence). V lost 2 bases, J lost 9 bases, and 14 bases lay in between. The CDR3 covers 15 residues. As DNA, the CDR3 is TGCGCCAGCAGTGAGCTTAGCGGGGGGAGTTCACCCCTCCACTTT. Amino acid sequence: CASSELSGGSSPLHF.

With respect to this clonotype: Compared with germline, one end of the junction differs, possibly owing to a read error. The chain joins TRBV7-2 to TRBJ2-7, with TRBD2 as a possible D gene (5 bases). This CDR3 spans 15 amino acids. Germline V CDR1 and CDR2: SGHTA, FQGNSA. The CDR3 spells CAGSLVPGISYEQYF. CDR3 sequence (DNA): TGTGCCGGCAGCTTAGTTCCGGGGATTTCCTACGAGCAGTACTTC.

This clonotype has just a few counts. This rearrangement joins TRBV12-3 or TRBV12-4 to TRBJ1-2, with 7 bases aligning to TRBD1. V gave up 8 bases and J gave up 5 bases; unmatched junction bases: 14. The CDR3 has 15 residues. CDR3 nucleotide sequence: TGTGCCAGCGTCCAGGAAGGGGGCAAAGGGTATGGCTACACCTTC. It is translated as CASVQEGGKGYGYTF.

The chain has TRBV24-1 and TRBJ2-7; D remains ambiguous. V was cut by 5 bases and J by 6 bases, with 16 bases left in between. The germline V gene encodes CDR1 KGHDR and CDR2 SFDVKD. The length of the CDR3 is 14 residues. CDR3 bases: TGTGCCACCAGTGGTTCCCATTCCACCGGCGAGCAGTACTTC. Translated: CATSGSHSTGEQYF.

The chain employs TRBV19 and TRBJ2-3, with TRBD2 matching 9 bases. Per germline, CDR1 LNHDA and CDR2 SQIVND (reference sequence). V shed 8 bases and J 2 bases; nucleotides not matched to a gene: 8. The CDR3 sequence is 15 residues long. The CDR3 bases are TGTGCCAGTGGAATTCAGCGGGGGGCCACAGATACGCAGTATTTT. It specifies CASGIQRGATDTQYF. Looking up the rest from reference TRBV19 and TRBJ2-3 gives the full variable domain: DGGITQSPKYLFRKEGQNVTLSCEQNLNHDAMYWYRQDPGQGLRLIYYSQIVNDFQKGDIAEGYSVSREKKESFPLTVTSAQKNPTAFYLCASGIQRGATDTQYFGPGTRLTVL.

In its sample, this clonotype was seen many times. The chain has TRBV5-1 and TRBJ1-2, with TRBD1 matching 9 bases. After removal of 4 bases from V and 11 bases from J, the junction contained 6 bases not matched to a gene. CDR3 length equals 12 residues. Germline V lookup: CDR1 SGHRS, CDR2 YFSETQ. The CDR3: CASSPDRGVYTF. The CDR3, as DNA: TGCGCCAGCAGCCCAGACAGGGGGGTATACACCTTC.

This rearrangement joins TRBV5-1 to TRBJ1-2; D remains unclear. Trimming stripped 5 bases from V and 4 bases from J, with 15 bases between. Germline CDR1 and CDR2: SGHRS and YFSETQ. The CDR3 contains 14 residues. In DNA form, the CDR3 reads TGCGCCAGCAGTTACGCCCCTGATGGCTATGGCTACACCTTC. Translation gives CASSYAPDGYGYTF.

This clonotype was counted ten times or more. J is TRBJ2-7 and V is TRBV2; TRBD2 might be the D (7 bases). Germline assignment: CDR1 SNHLY and CDR2 FYNNEI. CDR3 size: 13 residues. Trimming took off 7 bases at V and 5 bases at J, with 15 bases between the two ends. The CDR3 sequence is CASTGGGGNEQYF. CDR3 sequence (DNA): TGTGCCAGCACAGGAGGGGGGGGTAACGAGCAGTACTTC.

The chain is built from TRBV10-3 and TRBJ2-5, with 11 bases aligning to TRBD2. Trimming removed 8 bases from V and 2 bases from J; junction bases left unmatched: 1. The CDR3 has 13 amino acids. CDR1 and CDR2 (germline): ENHRY, SYGVKD. CDR3 DNA sequence: TGTGCCATCTCTAGCGGGGGGCAAGAGACCCAGTACTTC. Its translation: CAISSGGQETQYF.

The rearrangement joins TRBV10-3 to TRBJ1-2, with 9 bases lining up with TRBD1. J lost 6 bases, V lost 3 bases, and 5 bases had no gene match. The CDR3 consists of 14 residues. Per the germline V gene, CDR1 is ENHRY and CDR2 is SYGVKD. CDR3 sequence (DNA): TGTGCCATCAGTGACCCGGGACAGGGACATGGCTACACCTTC. This codes for CAISDPGQGHGYTF.

This clonotype was observed a few times. J is TRBJ2-7 and V is TRBV5-1; no clear D gene. Germline V CDR1 and CDR2: SGHRS, YFSETQ. The CDR3 runs 15 residues. V was clipped by 0 bases and J by 3 bases, with 13 bases between them. The CDR3 nucleotides are TGCGCCAGCAGCTTGGTGGGTTCTATGGGCTACGAGCAGTACTTC. This encodes CASSLVGSMGYEQYF. Together with reference TRBV5-1 and TRBJ2-7, the CDR3 gives the full variable domain: KAGVTQTPRYLIKTRGQQVTLSCSPISGHRSVSWYQQTPGQGLQFLFEYFSETQRNKGNFPGRFSGRQFSNSRSEMNVSTLELGDSALYLCASSLVGSMGYEQYFGPGTRLTVT.

This clonotype has ten or more counts. V is TRBV7-9 and J is TRBJ2-7; 7 bases agree with TRBD1. J lost 6 bases, V lost 4 bases, and 6 bases had no gene match. Germline assignment: CDR1 SEHNR and CDR2 FQNEAQ (reference sequence). The CDR3 is 13 residues long. CDR3 residues: CASSSTGAGEQYF. CDR3 in DNA: TGTGCCAGCAGCTCAACAGGGGCTGGCGAGCAGTACTTC.

The V and J genes are TRBV20-1 and TRBJ1-3; possible D gene TRBD1, 6 bases. With 8 bases removed from V and 3 bases from J, the gap between germline ends came to 11 bases. Germline lookup yields CDR1 DFQATT and CDR2 SNEGSKA (reference sequence). CDR3 size: 12 residues. The CDR3 region has the DNA TGCAGTTATCGGGGGCTTGGAAACACCATATATTTT. It yields the protein CSYRGLGNTIYF.

The CDR3 nucleotides are TGTGCCAGCAGCGTAGCGGGGATTGTAGGTGAAAAACTGTTTTTT. This gives the protein CASSVAGIVGEKLFF. The chain employs TRBV9 and TRBJ1-4; D is unclear. Trimming cost V 0 bases and J 7 bases, with 13 bases left between them. The CDR3 spans 15 residues. Germline loops: CDR1 SGDLS, CDR2 YYNGEE.